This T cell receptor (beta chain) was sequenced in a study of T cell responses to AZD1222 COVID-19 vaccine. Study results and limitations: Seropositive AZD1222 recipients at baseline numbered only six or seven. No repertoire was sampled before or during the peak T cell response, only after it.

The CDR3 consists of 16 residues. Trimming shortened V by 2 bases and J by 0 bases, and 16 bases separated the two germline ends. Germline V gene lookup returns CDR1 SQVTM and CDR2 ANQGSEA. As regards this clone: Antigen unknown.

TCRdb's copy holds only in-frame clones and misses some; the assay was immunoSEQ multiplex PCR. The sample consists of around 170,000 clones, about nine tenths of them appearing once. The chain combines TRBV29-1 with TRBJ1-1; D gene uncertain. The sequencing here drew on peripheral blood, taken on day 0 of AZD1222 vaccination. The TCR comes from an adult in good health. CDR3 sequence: CSVEPSNLPMNTEAFF. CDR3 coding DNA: TGCAGCGTTGAACCTTCGAACCTCCCCATGAACACTGAAGCTTTCTTT. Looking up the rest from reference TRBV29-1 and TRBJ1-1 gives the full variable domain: SAVISQKPSRDICQRGTSLTIQCQVDSQVTMMFWYRQQPGQSLTLIATANQGSEATYESGFVIDKFPISRPNLTFSTLTVSNMSPEDSSIYLCSVEPSNLPMNTEAFFGQGTRLTVV.